Given below is one T cell receptor (beta chain) in context. This clonotype was seen only a few times. Its binding antigen is unknown. The sample holds no much larger clone one base away, and base qualities are not on file. Donors were approximately 42 systemically healthy Caucasian individuals from Russia aged roughly 6 to 90 years. Roughly 11 milliliters of peripheral blood were drawn from each donor into EDTA-treated Vacutainer tubes. Ficoll-Paque density-gradient centrifugation was used to isolate PBMCs, with at least 6.5 million per sample. Total RNA was extracted from PBMCs with Trizol reagent, with at least 5.5 micrograms obtained per sample. Naive CD45RAhigh/CD27high T cell percentages were measured by flow cytometry on a PBMC aliquot from every donor. The library was built by means of 5' RACE. These reads were obtained on an Illumina HiSeq 2500. A second roughly 6 to 12 cycle PCR used a sample-barcoded 5' primer and a J-beta primer mix. Each TCR beta cDNA molecule received a unique molecular identifier from a template-switch 5' adaptor carrying 12 random nucleotides. Each sample yielded at least 3 million CDR3-containing paired-end reads. The Mint cDNA synthesis kit, primed by a TRBC-specific oligonucleotide, was used to synthesize first-strand cDNA from all RNA. All cDNA was treated with uracil-DNA glycosylase and then went through a first 18-cycle PCR with the universal primers M1SS and BC2_uni_R. In the source study's methods: Normalization of each sample was performed by random selection of 1 million high-quality reads, each carrying a distinct molecular identifier. Reads with shared molecular identifiers were discarded instead of being binned into consensus sequences. CDR3 identification, clonotype clustering and error correction used MiTCR with a Q25 quality threshold and the strictest error-elimination algorithm. A nonparametric unseen species model with Euler transformation was used to estimate a lower bound on total TCR beta diversity. The raw public reads went through TCRdb reprocessing: fastp at Q25, MiXCR clone calling, in-frame beta chains kept. Each entry is one CDR3 protein sequence, shown with its most common DNA and genes. The V and J calls reflect TCRdb's pipeline rather than the authors' work. This sample lists fewer than 900,000 distinct CDR3 sequences; approximately 49% were detected once. Of the sample, about 32% falls within the top ten clones.

These data originate in a study of blood T cells in healthy people across ages (dated by TCRdb to the mid-2010s). The study in broad terms: Template switching captured roughly one uniquely barcoded TCR beta cDNA molecule per two T cells in model experiments. Using the same blood draw, the study looked at two additional independent replicas of 1 million unique cDNA reads for two donors, one aged 18 to 29 and the other aged 80 or older. To avoid experimental bias, donors of different ages were randomly spread across the sequencing lanes. Age-related changes in TCR beta repertoire diversity were measured in the study by deep sequencing normalized with unique cDNA molecular identifiers. The donors were divided into four age groups: young (average roughly 17 years), middle-aged (approximately 39), aged (approximately 64) and long-lived (nearly 85).

Results the study describes overall, beyond this receptor: Total diversity estimates from one million sequenced T cells were considered lower bounds and underestimates. Since profiling was done on bulk unsorted PBMCs, naive and antigen-experienced compartments could not be conclusively compared. The long-lived group showed more naive CD4+ T cells, fewer expanded clones and increased TCR diversity than the aged group, suggesting age selection. The CMV infection status of donors was not known, potentially confounding age-related changes in expanded clonotypes. There was a strong correlation between observed TCR beta diversity and the percentage of naive T cells measured by flow cytometry. As age increased, observed TCR beta diversity per million T cells dropped in a roughly linear way, and a significant reduction was already evident by age around 41.

The sequenced sample was blood. This sequence was found in a woman in her fifties or sixties in good health.

The DNA is TGCAGTGCTAGAGGGAAAAATGAGCAGTTCTTC. Translated, it gives CSARGKNEQFF. The chain employs TRBV20-1 and TRBJ2-1, with the D gene uncertain. The CDR3 runs 11 residues from the cysteine to the phenylalanine. Only CDR3 DNA is held: 33 bases, read in frame from base 1. V lost 1 base and J lost 7 bases; the stretch between them is 5 bases long. CDR1 and CDR2 were assigned from the germline V gene (reference sequence) as DFQATT and SNEGSKA.